This T cell receptor beta chain stems from a study of blood T cell repertoires in COVID-19. This CDR3 region has 13 residues. Trimming removed 6 bases at V and 11 bases at J, with 19 bases between. From germline, CDR1 is MNHEY and CDR2 SVGAGI. Seattle-derived patients entered the study during active infection and were followed longitudinally. Repertoires were generated with immunoSEQ multiplex PCR, while TCRdb's copy carries only in-frame clones and drops some. Found here are roughly 180,000 clones, 75% to 85% of them singletons; the top ten hold more than 9.5%. The receptor's source is a woman in her thirties or forties with COVID-19, enrolled during active disease. The rearrangement uses TRBV6-5 and TRBJ1-1, with a weak D call TRBD1 (6 bases). Sequencing used peripheral blood. The CDR3 DNA is TGTGCCAGCAGCCAGAACAGGGCCCAAGGGGCTTTCTTT. It codes for CASSQNRAQGAFF.